This T cell receptor (beta chain) was obtained from a study of shared clonotypes between healthy human individuals. Background on the study: Sampling drew on donors who were a couple of women and a few men aged 18 to 49.

Findings and caveats of the study: Naive CD4 clonotypes overlapped across a handful of donors at about 5.3%. A reduction in generation probabilities was seen for non-shared clonotypes relative to those shared by all four donors.

Generated by immunoSEQ multiplex PCR, the TCRdb table keeps only in-frame clones and is missing some. Among about 700,000 clones, roughly nine tenths were seen once, and the ten largest hold 20% to 25%. The germline V gene has CDR1 LNHDA and CDR2 SQIVND (reference sequence). This CDR3 comprises 13 residues. The V end lost 1 base, the J end lost 5 bases, and 9 bases lay between the germline ends. CD45RO-negative CD8 cells positively selected for CCR7 made up the naive population, which excluded terminally differentiated effector memory CD45RA+ cells. This clone was detected only once. The antigen is undetermined.

V is TRBV19 and J is TRBJ2-7; TRBD1 or TRBD2 may be the D gene (5 bases each). The clonotype originates from a man aged 25-40 years in good health. The sample consisted of naive CD8+ T cells sorted from blood. CDR3 nucleotide sequence: TGTGCCAGTAGTATAGTGCGAGGGGACGAGCAGTACTTC. Amino acid sequence: CASSIVRGDEQYF.